The 16 T cell receptor beta chains below were found in one sample sequenced in a study of human T cells and chemical hapten exposure. One entry per CDR3 protein results from TCRdb running MiXCR on the RACE reads. Of around 380,000 distinct CDR3 sequences in the sample, over 5% were seen once. The time point denotes: pre-sensitization, week 0. Treatment noted: therapeutic diphenylcyclopropenone sensitization with weekly scalp DPC. This specimen was whole blood, taken in connection with sensitization to the hapten diphenylcyclopropenone (DPC). The source is a woman under 30 with alopecia areata. Some clones in this sample may be carry-over from other donors' samples.

This clonotype was counted only a few times. V and J are TRBV6-6 and TRBJ2-1; 7 bases agree with TRBD2. The germline V gene has CDR1 MNHNY and CDR2 SVGAGI (reference sequence). V dropped 0 bases and J dropped 7; count of bases not matched to a gene: 12. The CDR3 is 17 amino acids. CDR3 sequence (DNA): TGTGCCAGCAGTTACTCGATCGACGGGGGGTTACGGAATGAGCAGTTCTTC. This codes for CASSYSIDGGLRNEQFF.

The V and J genes are TRBV11-2 and TRBJ1-2, with D possibly being TRBD1 (5 bases). The germline CDR1 and CDR2 sequences are SGHAT and FQNNGV. V was pared by 4 bases and J by 6 bases, with 12 bases between. The CDR3 extends over 13 amino acids. DNA of the CDR3: TGTGCCAGCAGCTCAGCCAGGGAAGATGGCTACACCTTC. Amino acid sequence: CASSSAREDGYTF.

The table lists this clonotype with many counts. The J gene is TRBJ2-7, the V gene TRBV29-1; 7 bases line up with TRBD2. The CDR3 loop spans 13 amino acids. Looked up from germline, CDR1 is SQVTM and CDR2 is ANQGSEA. V was pared by 7 bases and J by 3 bases, with 9 bases of the junction left unmatched. In DNA form, the CDR3 reads TGCAGCGCTAGAGCGGGGCCCGGCTACGAGCAGTACTTC. This gives the protein CSARAGPGYEQYF.

This clonotype has only a few counts. The chain joins TRBV18 to TRBJ1-2; D call uncertain. Germline loops: CDR1 KGHSH, CDR2 LQKENI. Trimming took 3 bases from V and 2 from J, leaving 7 bases between them. This CDR3 region has 13 residues. This chain's CDR3 is CASSPERNYGYTF. The CDR3 DNA sequence: TGTGCCAGCTCACCCGAGAGGAACTATGGCTACACCTTC.

The chain is built from TRBV4-1 and TRBJ1-4; tentatively, D is TRBD1 (5 bases). The CDR3 is made up of 17 amino acids. V lost 0 bases to trimming and J lost 4 bases, with 15 bases between them. Germline V CDR1 and CDR2: MGHRA, YSYEKL. CDR3 region: CASSQEYRRLLNEKLFF. The CDR3 DNA is TGCGCCAGCAGCCAAGAATACAGGCGACTCCTTAATGAAAAACTGTTTTTT.

This clonotype was picked up many times. The gene calls are TRBV6-5 and TRBJ2-6; D not resolved. The CDR3 extends over 15 amino acids. CDR1 and CDR2 (germline): MNHEY, SVGAGI. The ends were cut back, 0 bases at V and 0 bases at J, with 3 bases in the middle. The CDR3, as DNA: TGTGCCAGCAGTTACTCTATCTCTGGGGCCAACGTCCTGACTTTC. Its protein is CASSYSISGANVLTF.

This clonotype was counted many times. The CDR3 region has the DNA TGTGCCAGCAGCTTAGGAGGGGAAAGCAATCAGCCCCAGCATTTT. Protein: CASSLGGESNQPQHF. V and J are TRBV7-3 and TRBJ1-5; D perhaps matches TRBD1 (5 bases). Germline assignment: CDR1 SGHTA and CDR2 FQGTGA. The CDR3 runs 15 residues. V shed 2 bases and J shed 1 base, with 9 bases lying between them. Variable domain in full (rest from reference TRBV7-3 and TRBJ1-5): GAGVSQTPSNKVTEKGKYVELRCDPISGHTALYWYRQSLGQGPEFLIYFQGTGAADDSGLPNDRFFAVRPEGSVSTLKIQRTERGDSAVYLCASSLGGESNQPQHFGDGTRLSIL.

This clonotype came up many times. The chain recombines TRBV20-1 with TRBJ2-3, with 13 bases that match TRBD2. This CDR3 comprises 16 residues. Germline V gives CDR1 DFQATT, CDR2 SNEGSKA (reference sequence). Unmatched junction bases numbered 11, after V lost 6 bases and J lost 5 bases. The CDR3: CSAALTSGGPGDTQYF. Written as DNA, the CDR3 is TGCAGTGCAGCCCTGACTAGCGGGGGGCCGGGAGATACGCAGTATTTT.

The chain is built from TRBV12-3 or TRBV12-4 and TRBJ2-3; D is perhaps TRBD1 or TRBD2 (5 bases each). CDR3 length: 16 amino acids. With 6 bases removed from V and 7 bases from J, the gap between germline ends came to 23 bases. CDR3 region: CASSLGRDQDLNTQYF. CDR3 coding DNA: TGTGCCAGCAGCCTTGGCCGGGACCAAGATTTGAATACGCAGTATTTT.

This clonotype was recorded a few times. The gene calls are TRBV12-3 or TRBV12-4 and TRBJ1-1; 7 nucleotides agree with TRBD1. The CDR3 runs to 13 residues. Trimming removed 6 bases from V and 0 bases from J; junction bases left unmatched: 1. CDR3 DNA sequence: TGTGCCAGCAGGGGACAGATGAACACTGAAGCTTTCTTT. Amino acid sequence: CASRGQMNTEAFF.

The chain carries TRBV5-1 and TRBJ2-7; D is perhaps TRBD1 (6 bases). The CDR3 length is 14 residues. Between the trimmed V and J ends, which lost 4 bases and 1 base, there was a span of 12 bases. From germline, CDR1 is SGHRS and CDR2 YFSETQ. CDR3 DNA: TGCGCCAGCAGCCCCCAGACAGGATCCTACGAGCAGTACTTC. Translation: CASSPQTGSYEQYF.

J is TRBJ1-5 and V is TRBV28; D is possibly TRBD1 (6 bases). This CDR3 contains 15 residues. CDR1 is MDHEN and CDR2 is SYDVKM in the germline V gene. Trimming removed 2 bases from V and 2 bases from J, with 10 bases in between. The DNA of the CDR3 is TGTGCCAGCAGTTTAACAGGGATGCGCAATCAGCCCCAGCATTTT. It translates to CASSLTGMRNQPQHF. The complete variable domain, with remaining parts taken from reference TRBV28 and TRBJ1-5, reads DVKVTQSSRYLVKRTGEKVFLECVQDMDHENMFWYRQDPGLGLRLIYFSYDVKMKEKGDIPEGYSVSREKKERFSLILESASTNQTSMYLCASSLTGMRNQPQHFGDGTRLSIL.

This clonotype has only one observation. This chain joins TRBV4-1 and TRBJ1-2, with D possibly matching TRBD1 (6 bases). Germline CDR1 and CDR2: MGHRA and YSYEKL. The CDR3 is made up of 15 amino acids. V was shortened by 0 bases and J by 4 bases, with 12 bases between the two germline ends. The CDR3 spells CASSQDVQGVYGYTF. The CDR3 DNA follows: TGCGCCAGCAGCCAAGATGTACAGGGCGTCTATGGCTACACCTTC.

This clonotype has just a few counts. The chain has TRBV20-1 and TRBJ2-7; D may match TRBD1 or TRBD2 (5 bases each). The germline V and J ends were trimmed by 7 bases and 1 base, with 17 bases remaining between them. This CDR3 is 14 amino acids long. Germline-derived CDR1 and CDR2 are DFQATT and SNEGSKA (reference sequence). CDR3 bases: TGCAGTGTAAACCGGGACGGAGGATCCTACGAGCAGTACTTC. Translated, it gives CSVNRDGGSYEQYF.

At least ten counts were recorded for this clonotype. This chain uses TRBV12-3 or TRBV12-4 with TRBJ2-5; 7 bases are shared with TRBD2. The CDR3 contains 15 residues. The J segment lost 1 base and the V segment lost 2 bases, leaving 4 bases of the junction unmatched. The CDR3 is CASSLMGTTQETQYF. Written as DNA, the CDR3 is TGTGCCAGCAGTTTAATGGGGACTACCCAAGAGACCCAGTACTTC.

V usage is TRBV7-2 and J usage is TRBJ2-3, with D possibly matching TRBD1 (5 bases). Germline V gives CDR1 SGHTA, CDR2 FQGNSA. The CDR3 covers 15 residues. Trimming pared 5 bases from V and 5 bases from J, leaving 17 bases between. The CDR3 sequence: CASSTRTTGLDTQYF. CDR3 DNA: TGTGCCAGCAGCACCCGAACCACAGGATTAGATACGCAGTATTTT.